The sample holds many counts of the clone carrying this T cell receptor beta chain. This sample is part of a study of CD8 T cells in ankylosing spondylitis. The ends were cut back, 4 bases at V and 2 bases at J, with 8 bases in the middle. CDR3 length: 13 residues. Germline assignment: CDR1 SGHTA and CDR2 FQGNSA. One entry per CDR3 protein, called by TCRdb with MiXCR from the 5' RACE reads. Here the sample spans roughly 130,000 distinct CDR3 sequences, 7% to 10% being singletons. Material for sequencing was blood, either unsorted or a sorted T cell fraction (not recorded which). This chain links TRBV7-2 with TRBJ2-5; either TRBD1 or TRBD2 may supply D (5 bases each). The receptor was isolated from a male donor with ankylosing spondylitis or in good health (not recorded which). The DNA of the CDR3 is TGTGCCAGCAGCTGGGACCATCAAGAGACCCAGTACTTC. As protein: CASSWDHQETQYF. Full variable domain (missing parts from reference TRBV7-2 and TRBJ2-5): GAGVSQSPSNKVTEKGKDVELRCDPISGHTALYWYRQSLGQGLEFLIYFQGNSAPDKSGLPSDRFSAERTGGSVSTLTIQRTQQEDSAVYLCASSWDHQETQYFGPGTRLLVL.